A selection of T cell receptor beta chains follows, all from one sample in a study of T cells after yellow fever vaccination. MiXCR, applied by TCRdb to the 5' RACE reads, yields one record per CDR3 protein. The table has some 350,000 distinct CDR3 sequences, roughly 3.9% seen once. The material was PBMCs, obtained 5 days after the yellow fever booster vaccination. These receptor sequences come from a man between 18 and 29 years old who received the YFV17D yellow fever vaccine. Each CDR3 is given with its conserved first and last residue. Each record gives: D gene, clone size, V gene, J gene, CDR3 DNA, CDR3 protein. A D gene is named only where the DNA matches it firmly. Part of the rows lack a size; the others show once, few, many or a class for expanded clones.

d_call: TRBD1
clone_size: few
v_call: TRBV7-9
j_call: TRBJ1-2
cdr3_nt: TGTGCCAGCAGCCAAGGCCCAAGACCGGCGGACAGGGGGTTC
cdr3_aa: CASSQGPRPADRGF

d_call: NA
clone_size: NA
v_call: TRBV20-1
j_call: TRBJ2-7
cdr3_nt: TGCAGTGCTAGAGATCGGGGCGAGCAGTACTTC
cdr3_aa: CSARDRGEQYF

d_call: NA
clone_size: many
v_call: TRBV5-1
j_call: TRBJ1-1
cdr3_nt: TGCGCCAGCAGCTACCTGGGGGGAGCAGGAGGCACTGAAGCTTTCTTT
cdr3_aa: CASSYLGGAGGTEAFF

d_call: NA
clone_size: many
v_call: TRBV7-9
j_call: TRBJ2-7
cdr3_nt: TGTGCCAGCAGCATAGAAGGACAGAATACCTACGAGCAGTACTTC
cdr3_aa: CASSIEGQNTYEQYF

d_call: NA
clone_size: NA
v_call: TRBV7-8
j_call: TRBJ2-1
cdr3_nt: TGTGCCAGCAGCCTGCGGGCTAAATCTTTAGGCAATGAGCAGTTCTTC
cdr3_aa: CASSLRAKSLGNEQFF

d_call: NA
clone_size: many
v_call: TRBV6-5
j_call: TRBJ1-1
cdr3_nt: TGTGCCAGCAGTTACTCGTGGGGGACTGAAGCTTTCTTT
cdr3_aa: CASSYSWGTEAFF

d_call: NA
clone_size: few
v_call: TRBV18
j_call: TRBJ2-2
cdr3_nt: TGTGCCAGCCCAGCGAGGGGGGCCACCGGGGAGCTGTTTTTT
cdr3_aa: CASPARGATGELFF

d_call: NA
clone_size: NA
v_call: TRBV5-8
j_call: TRBJ1-6
cdr3_nt: TGTGCCAGCAGCTTAGGCAGTAATAATTCACCCCTCCACTTT
cdr3_aa: CASSLGSNNSPLHF

d_call: NA
clone_size: NA
v_call: TRBV7-2
j_call: TRBJ2-5
cdr3_nt: TGTGCCAGCAGCTTACCGGGGGAGTGGACCCAGTACTTC
cdr3_aa: CASSLPGEWTQYF

d_call: NA
clone_size: many
v_call: TRBV5-1
j_call: TRBJ2-7
cdr3_nt: TGCGCCAGCAGCTTGGTTAGTTCCTACGAGCAGTACTTC
cdr3_aa: CASSLVSSYEQYF

d_call: TRBD1
clone_size: few
v_call: TRBV4-3
j_call: TRBJ2-1
cdr3_nt: TGCGCCAGCAGCGAGAGGACAGGGTACCCCTACAATGAGCAGTTCTTC
cdr3_aa: CASSERTGYPYNEQFF

d_call: TRBD1
clone_size: NA
v_call: TRBV5-5
j_call: TRBJ2-7
cdr3_nt: TGTGCCAGCAGGGAGTCCGGGACAGAAACCTACGAGCAGTACTTC
cdr3_aa: CASRESGTETYEQYF

d_call: NA
clone_size: NA
v_call: TRBV7-8
j_call: TRBJ1-2
cdr3_nt: TGTGCCAGCAGCTACCGGACAGTAAGGCCCTATGGCTACACCTTC
cdr3_aa: CASSYRTVRPYGYTF

d_call: NA
clone_size: few
v_call: TRBV7-6
j_call: TRBJ1-5
cdr3_nt: TGTGCCAGCAGCTTAGGTTCAGGCTATCAGCCCCAGCATTTT
cdr3_aa: CASSLGSGYQPQHF

d_call: NA
clone_size: NA
v_call: TRBV4-3
j_call: TRBJ1-3
cdr3_nt: TGCGCCAGCAGCCAAGAAGCCTCAGGGTCTGGAAACACCATATATTTT
cdr3_aa: CASSQEASGSGNTIYF

d_call: NA
clone_size: NA
v_call: TRBV5-5
j_call: TRBJ2-7
cdr3_nt: TGTGCCAGCACCATATCATACACCCCGAACTACGAGCAGTACTTC
cdr3_aa: CASTISYTPNYEQYF

d_call: TRBD1
clone_size: NA
v_call: TRBV5-1
j_call: TRBJ1-2
cdr3_nt: TGCGCCAGCAGCTTGCGGACAGGGGATGGCTACACCTTC
cdr3_aa: CASSLRTGDGYTF

d_call: TRBD2
clone_size: NA
v_call: TRBV4-1
j_call: TRBJ2-5
cdr3_nt: TGCGCCAGCAGCCAAGATAGTCTAGCGGGGCAAGAGACCCAGTACTTC
cdr3_aa: CASSQDSLAGQETQYF

d_call: NA
clone_size: few
v_call: TRBV29-1
j_call: TRBJ1-1
cdr3_nt: TGCAGCGTTTCGGTACTTCCGAAAGCTTTCTTT
cdr3_aa: CSVSVLPKAFF

d_call: NA
clone_size: many
v_call: TRBV4-1
j_call: TRBJ1-2
cdr3_nt: TGCGCCAGCAGCCAGCCCATCGACAGGCCGCGATGGGGCTACACCTTC
cdr3_aa: CASSQPIDRPRWGYTF

d_call: NA
clone_size: NA
v_call: TRBV5-6
j_call: TRBJ2-5
cdr3_nt: TGTGCCAGCAGCGAGGATCGGACAGCCATGAGGGAGACCCAGTACTTC
cdr3_aa: CASSEDRTAMRETQYF

d_call: NA
clone_size: few
v_call: TRBV7-3
j_call: TRBJ2-5
cdr3_nt: TGTGCCAGCAGCCAGCAGATCCAAGAGACCCAGTACTTC
cdr3_aa: CASSQQIQETQYF

d_call: NA
clone_size: NA
v_call: TRBV19
j_call: TRBJ2-7
cdr3_nt: TGTGCCAGTAGTCCTGTGGGGGGAGCCCCGGCCTACGAGCAGTACTTC
cdr3_aa: CASSPVGGAPAYEQYF

d_call: NA
clone_size: many
v_call: TRBV4-2
j_call: TRBJ2-7
cdr3_nt: TGTGCCAGCAGCCAAGCAACCAGGGCCGGGTCCTACGAGCAGTACTTC
cdr3_aa: CASSQATRAGSYEQYF

d_call: NA
clone_size: few
v_call: TRBV15
j_call: TRBJ2-5
cdr3_nt: TGTGCCACCAGCAGAGAAACAGGGTGGGAAGAGACCCAGTACTTC
cdr3_aa: CATSRETGWEETQYF

d_call: NA
clone_size: few
v_call: TRBV19
j_call: TRBJ1-5
cdr3_nt: TGTGCCAGTAGCCCACTGGGCAGGGCCTACAATCAGCCCCAGCATTTT
cdr3_aa: CASSPLGRAYNQPQHF

d_call: TRBD1
clone_size: few
v_call: TRBV4-3
j_call: TRBJ1-6
cdr3_nt: TGCGCCAGCAGCTACCTACCGACAGGGATTAATTCACCCCTCCACTTT
cdr3_aa: CASSYLPTGINSPLHF

d_call: NA
clone_size: few
v_call: TRBV29-1
j_call: TRBJ1-2
cdr3_nt: TGCAGCGTTGAAGTCACTGGAAATCGGCCCTTGGAAGGCTACACCTTC
cdr3_aa: CSVEVTGNRPLEGYTF

d_call: NA
clone_size: few
v_call: TRBV7-9
j_call: TRBJ1-1
cdr3_nt: TGTGCCAGCAGCACCGATCTACTCGAAGCTTTCTTT
cdr3_aa: CASSTDLLEAFF

d_call: NA
clone_size: few
v_call: TRBV20-1
j_call: TRBJ2-3
cdr3_nt: TGCAGTGCTAGCGGGCTGGGTGGGGGCCGAGGTCCAGATACGCAGTATTTT
cdr3_aa: CSASGLGGGRGPDTQYF

d_call: TRBD1
clone_size: few
v_call: TRBV29-1
j_call: TRBJ2-1
cdr3_nt: TGCAGCGTTGGACAGGGCTCCTACAATGAGCAGTTCTTC
cdr3_aa: CSVGQGSYNEQFF

d_call: NA
clone_size: few
v_call: TRBV7-8
j_call: TRBJ2-1
cdr3_nt: TGTGCCAGCAGCCCTTGGCTGGGGTACAATGAGCAGTTCTTC
cdr3_aa: CASSPWLGYNEQFF

d_call: TRBD1
clone_size: NA
v_call: TRBV11-2
j_call: TRBJ1-2
cdr3_nt: TGTGCCAGCAGAAACTACAGGGGGGAGGGTTATGGCTACACCTTC
cdr3_aa: CASRNYRGEGYGYTF

d_call: NA
clone_size: NA
v_call: TRBV18
j_call: TRBJ2-1
cdr3_nt: TGTGCCAGCTCACCACGACAAGCAGCCTCCTACAATGAGCAGATCTTC
cdr3_aa: CASSPRQAASYNEQIF

d_call: TRBD1
clone_size: few
v_call: TRBV6-1
j_call: TRBJ2-2
cdr3_nt: TGTGCCAGCTTACCGGGACAGACGACCGGGGAGCTGTTTTTT
cdr3_aa: CASLPGQTTGELFF

d_call: TRBD1
clone_size: NA
v_call: TRBV6-6
j_call: TRBJ1-5
cdr3_nt: TGTGCCAGCAGTGACCGGGACAGGGGGCAACAGCCCCAGCATTTT
cdr3_aa: CASSDRDRGQQPQHF

d_call: TRBD2
clone_size: many
v_call: TRBV5-1
j_call: TRBJ2-2
cdr3_nt: TGCGCCAGCAGCCCCACCGGACTAGCGGGGGACCCTTACACCGGGGAGCTGTTTTTT
cdr3_aa: CASSPTGLAGDPYTGELFF

d_call: NA
clone_size: few
v_call: TRBV20-1
j_call: TRBJ2-6
cdr3_nt: TGCAGTGCTAGTGAGCCTTCTGCTGGGGCCAACGTCCTGACTTTC
cdr3_aa: CSASEPSAGANVLTF

d_call: TRBD2
clone_size: many
v_call: TRBV9
j_call: TRBJ2-3
cdr3_nt: TGTGCCAGCAGCGTATCTGGGGGGGCAGATACGCAGTATTTT
cdr3_aa: CASSVSGGADTQYF

d_call: TRBD2
clone_size: few
v_call: TRBV9
j_call: TRBJ2-6
cdr3_nt: TGTGCCAGCAGTGGAGGCGGGGGAAGGTCTGGGGCCAACGTCCTGACTTTC
cdr3_aa: CASSGGGGRSGANVLTF

d_call: NA
clone_size: few
v_call: TRBV6-5
j_call: TRBJ1-2
cdr3_nt: TGTGCCAGCAAGCAGAGAGGCTATGGCTACACCTTC
cdr3_aa: CASKQRGYGYTF

d_call: NA
clone_size: many
v_call: TRBV4-1
j_call: TRBJ2-2
cdr3_nt: TGCGCCAGCAGCCAAGATGTCGGACATAGCACCGGGGAGCTGTTTTTT
cdr3_aa: CASSQDVGHSTGELFF

d_call: NA
clone_size: few
v_call: TRBV12-3/TRBV12-4
j_call: TRBJ2-2
cdr3_nt: TGTGCCAGCAGTTCTCTCCTAGAAAGCACCGGGGAGCTGTTTTTT
cdr3_aa: CASSSLLESTGELFF

d_call: TRBD1
clone_size: NA
v_call: TRBV29-1
j_call: TRBJ2-7
cdr3_nt: TGCAGCGTTGAGACAGGGGGCTTCGACGAGCAGTACTTC
cdr3_aa: CSVETGGFDEQYF

d_call: NA
clone_size: NA
v_call: TRBV7-6
j_call: TRBJ1-4
cdr3_nt: TGTGCCAGCAGCTTAGATCGGGCCCTCGAACTGTTTTTT
cdr3_aa: CASSLDRALELFF

d_call: NA
clone_size: many
v_call: TRBV5-1
j_call: TRBJ2-4
cdr3_nt: TGCGCCAGCAGCTTGCCCGTCGGTGGACAACTAATAGCCAAAAACATTCAGTACTTC
cdr3_aa: CASSLPVGGQLIAKNIQYF

d_call: NA
clone_size: many
v_call: TRBV11-1
j_call: TRBJ2-3
cdr3_nt: TGTGCCAGCAGCTTTCCAGGGAAATCAGATACGCAGTATTTT
cdr3_aa: CASSFPGKSDTQYF

d_call: NA
clone_size: many
v_call: TRBV18
j_call: TRBJ2-3
cdr3_nt: TGTGCCAGCAGCCCTGACACAGATACGCAGTATTTT
cdr3_aa: CASSPDTDTQYF

d_call: TRBD1
clone_size: few
v_call: TRBV5-1
j_call: TRBJ1-1
cdr3_nt: TGCGCCAGCAGCCCGGGACAGAGGAGCACTGAAGCTTTCTTT
cdr3_aa: CASSPGQRSTEAFF

d_call: NA
clone_size: few
v_call: TRBV7-9
j_call: TRBJ1-4
cdr3_nt: TGTGCCAGCAGCCTCCCCGGGGGCTCCGGGGCTAATGAAAAACTGTTTTTT
cdr3_aa: CASSLPGGSGANEKLFF

d_call: NA
clone_size: few
v_call: TRBV12-3/TRBV12-4
j_call: TRBJ1-5
cdr3_nt: TGTGCCAGCAGTTCGGAGCGTAGCAATCAGCCCCAGCATTTT
cdr3_aa: CASSSERSNQPQHF

d_call: TRBD1
clone_size: many
v_call: TRBV6-2/TRBV6-3
j_call: TRBJ1-6
cdr3_nt: TGTGCCAGCAGTTTAGGGGGCGCGAGTGATTCACCCCTCCACTTT
cdr3_aa: CASSLGGASDSPLHF

d_call: TRBD2
clone_size: many
v_call: TRBV4-3
j_call: TRBJ2-1
cdr3_nt: TGCGCCAGCAGCCGAAACCCGGGACTAGCGGGGGCGAATGAGCAGTTCTTC
cdr3_aa: CASSRNPGLAGANEQFF

d_call: NA
clone_size: few
v_call: TRBV7-2
j_call: TRBJ2-2
cdr3_nt: TGTGCCAGCAGCTCCGAACGACAGTCCGGGGAGCTGTTTTTT
cdr3_aa: CASSSERQSGELFF